This TCR beta chain originates from a study of siplizumab effects on memory and regulatory T cells. Study-wide results and limits: No functional test confirmed suppression by proliferating siplizumab-culture Tregs. Siplizumab significantly decreased alloreactive sequences from unstimulated CD4+ memory cells.

From germline, CDR1 is LNHNV and CDR2 YYDKDF (reference sequence). J gave up 8 bases and V 4 bases, and 10 bases lay outside the gene matches. The CDR3 has 15 amino acids. The data were produced by immunoSEQ multiplex PCR, yet TCRdb's version contains in-frame clones alone and is incomplete. The sample carries approximately 100,000 clones, over 85% recorded once. As regards this clone: Its target is not known.

The sequencing input was non-Treg CD4+ T cells sorted from blood. This receptor was obtained from a human donor in good health. The genes are TRBV15 and TRBJ1-4; 7 nucleotides align to TRBD1. In nucleotides, the CDR3 is TGTGCCACCAGCATTAAGGGGGCCAGTATGGAAAAACTGTTTTTT. It codes for CATSIKGASMEKLFF.